This T cell receptor beta chain was sequenced during a study of T cells in Graves' hyperthyroidism and ophthalmopathy. The overall study: Initial diagnosis, before any treatment, was when peripheral blood was collected. Notes on the study in general: Stable hyperthyroidism and ophthalmopathy were separated using 13 V-J signatures. With a median lead of around 6.7 months before onset, the model predicted ophthalmopathy. Most clonotypes expanded in the thyroid (above 0.001) were also present in blood.

It was RNA transcripts that yielded the amplified TCR beta CDR3 regions. The HTBI primer set was used in a first-round RT-PCR of the TCR CDR3. TCRdb called the multiplex PCR reads again in MiXCR, with one record for every CDR3 protein. The data hold more than 350,000 distinct CDR3 sequences, with roughly a sixth observed a single time. This clonotype was recorded a few times. As yet, its antigen is unknown. Trimming took off 2 bases at V and 4 bases at J, with 18 bases between the two ends. CDR1 and CDR2 from the germline V gene are LGHNA and YNFKEQ. The CDR3 spans 18 residues. The rearrangement links TRBV4-2 to TRBJ1-6, with D maybe TRBD1 (6 bases). This clonotype originated in a woman in her thirties with Graves' hyperthyroidism that later progressed to Graves' ophthalmopathy. The specimen sequenced was blood. CDR3 amino acids: CASSQNIRGEVYNSPLHF. The CDR3 DNA reads TGTGCCAGCAGCCAAAACATCAGGGGAGAGGTGTATAATTCACCCCTCCACTTT.